This T cell receptor beta chain was observed in a study of patients and donors after allogeneic stem cell transplantation. V lost 6 bases and J lost 2; bases outside the gene matches: 7. The CDR3 totals 16 residues. TCRdb recomputed calls from the RT-PCR reads with MiXCR, one row per CDR3 protein. The sample has 150,000 to 200,000 distinct CDR3 sequences, 24% seen once; the top ten hold about 25%. This clonotype was seen once. The sample was blood, either unsorted or a sorted T cell fraction (not recorded which). The chain uses TRBV12-3 or TRBV12-4 and TRBJ2-3; TRBD2 matches at 11 bases. This clonotype was sampled from a human donor who was either an allogeneic HSCT recipient or a stem cell or donor lymphocyte infusion donor (not recorded which). It is not recorded whose cells these are; they may come from a transplant donor. CDR3 in DNA: TGTGCCAGCAGCTCAACTAGCGGGGGTACCACAGATACGCAGTATTTT. Protein: CASSSTSGGTTDTQYF.